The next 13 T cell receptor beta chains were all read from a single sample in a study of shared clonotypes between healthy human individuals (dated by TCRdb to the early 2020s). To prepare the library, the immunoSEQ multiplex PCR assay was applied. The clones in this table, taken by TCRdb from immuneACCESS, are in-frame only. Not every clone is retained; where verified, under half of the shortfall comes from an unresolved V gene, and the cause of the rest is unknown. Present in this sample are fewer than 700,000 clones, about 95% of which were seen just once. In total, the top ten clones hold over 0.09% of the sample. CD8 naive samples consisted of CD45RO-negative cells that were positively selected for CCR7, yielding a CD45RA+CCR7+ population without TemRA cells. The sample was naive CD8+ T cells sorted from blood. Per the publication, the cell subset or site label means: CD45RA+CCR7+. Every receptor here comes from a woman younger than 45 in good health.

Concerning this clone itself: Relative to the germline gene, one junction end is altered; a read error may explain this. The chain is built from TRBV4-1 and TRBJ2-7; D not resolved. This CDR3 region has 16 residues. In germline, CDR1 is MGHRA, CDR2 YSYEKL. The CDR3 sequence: CASSQSRVFPLYEQHF. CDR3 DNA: TGCGCCAGCAGCCAAAGTAGAGTTTTCCCCCTCTACGAGCAGCACTTC.

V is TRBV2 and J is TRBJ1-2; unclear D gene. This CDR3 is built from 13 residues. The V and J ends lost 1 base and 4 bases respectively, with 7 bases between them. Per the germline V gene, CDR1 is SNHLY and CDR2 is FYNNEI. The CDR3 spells CASSEGVGYGYTF. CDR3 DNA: TGTGCCAGCAGTGAAGGGGTGGGCTATGGCTACACCTTC.

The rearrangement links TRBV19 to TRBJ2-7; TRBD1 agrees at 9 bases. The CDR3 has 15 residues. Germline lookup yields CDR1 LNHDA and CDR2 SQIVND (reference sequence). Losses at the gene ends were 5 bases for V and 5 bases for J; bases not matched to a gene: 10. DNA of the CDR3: TGTGCCAGTAGTCCAGGACAGGGGTTGATCAACGAGCAGTACTTC. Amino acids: CASSPGQGLINEQYF.

The CDR3 is CASSPRDRSNEQYF. The CDR3 DNA reads as TGTGCCAGCAGCCCTCGGGACAGGAGCAACGAGCAGTACTTC. V gene TRBV28 combines with J gene TRBJ2-7, with TRBD1 matching 8 bases. This CDR3 is built from 14 residues. The V gene end was trimmed by 6 bases and the J gene end by 5 bases; junction bases not matched to a gene: 9. CDR1 MDHEN and CDR2 SYDVKM come from the germline V gene. The full variable domain, in which reference TRBV28 and TRBJ2-7 provide the parts outside the CDR3, is DVKVTQSSRYLVKRTGEKVFLECVQDMDHENMFWYRQDPGLGLRLIYFSYDVKMKEKGDIPEGYSVSREKKERFSLILESASTNQTSMYLCASSPRDRSNEQYFGPGTRLTVT.

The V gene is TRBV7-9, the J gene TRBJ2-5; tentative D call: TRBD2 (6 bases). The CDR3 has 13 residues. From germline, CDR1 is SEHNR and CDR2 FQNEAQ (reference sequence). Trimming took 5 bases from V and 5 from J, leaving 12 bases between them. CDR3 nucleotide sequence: TGTGCCAGCAGCATGGCGGGGCGGGAGACCCAGTACTTC. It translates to CASSMAGRETQYF.

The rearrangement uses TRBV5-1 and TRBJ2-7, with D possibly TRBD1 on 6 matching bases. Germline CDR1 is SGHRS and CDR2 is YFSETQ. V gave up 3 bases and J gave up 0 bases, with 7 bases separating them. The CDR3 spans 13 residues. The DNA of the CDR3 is TGCGCCAGCAGCTCGGACAGCTCCTACGAGCAGTACTTC. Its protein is CASSSDSSYEQYF.

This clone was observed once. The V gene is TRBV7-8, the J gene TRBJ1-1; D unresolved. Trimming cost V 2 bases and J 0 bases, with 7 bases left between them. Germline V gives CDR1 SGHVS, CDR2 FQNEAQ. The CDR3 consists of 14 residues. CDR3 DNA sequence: TGTGCCAGCAGCTTAAAGGGTCTGAACACTGAAGCTTTCTTT. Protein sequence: CASSLKGLNTEAFF. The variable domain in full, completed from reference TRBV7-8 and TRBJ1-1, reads GAGVSQSPRYKVAKRGQDVALRCDPISGHVSLFWYQQALGQGPEFLTYFQNEAQLDKSGLPSDRFFAERPEGSVSTLKIQRTQQEDSAVYLCASSLKGLNTEAFFGQGTRLTVV.

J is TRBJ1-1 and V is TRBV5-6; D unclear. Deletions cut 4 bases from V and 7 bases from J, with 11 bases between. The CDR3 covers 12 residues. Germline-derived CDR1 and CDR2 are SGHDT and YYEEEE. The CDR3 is CASSPGPYEAFF. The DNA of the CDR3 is TGTGCCAGCAGCCCCGGGCCATATGAAGCTTTCTTT.

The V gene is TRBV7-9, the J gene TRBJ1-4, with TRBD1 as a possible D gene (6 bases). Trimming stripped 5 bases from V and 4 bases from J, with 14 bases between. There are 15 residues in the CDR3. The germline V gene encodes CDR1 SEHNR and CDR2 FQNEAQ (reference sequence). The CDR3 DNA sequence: TGTGCCAGCAGCGCCATACAGGGACTTAATGAAAAACTGTTTTTT. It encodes CASSAIQGLNEKLFF. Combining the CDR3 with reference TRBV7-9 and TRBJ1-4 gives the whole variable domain DTGVSQNPRHKITKRGQNVTFRCDPISEHNRLYWYRQTLGQGPEFLTYFQNEAQLEKSRLLSDRFSAERPKGSFSTLEIQRTEQGDSAMYLCASSAIQGLNEKLFFGSGTQLSVL.

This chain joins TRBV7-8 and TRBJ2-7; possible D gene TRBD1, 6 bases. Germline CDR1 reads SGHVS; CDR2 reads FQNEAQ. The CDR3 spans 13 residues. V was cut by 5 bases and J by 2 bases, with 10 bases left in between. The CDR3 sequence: CASSPGQTYEQYF. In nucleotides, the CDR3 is TGTGCCAGCAGCCCCGGACAGACCTACGAGCAGTACTTC.

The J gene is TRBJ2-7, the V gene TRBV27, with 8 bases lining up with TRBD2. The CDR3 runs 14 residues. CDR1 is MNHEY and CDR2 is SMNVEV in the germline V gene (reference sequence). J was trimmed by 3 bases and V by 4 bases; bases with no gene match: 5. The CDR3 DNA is TGTGCCAGCAGTTCGGGGGCGGGAGGCTACGAGCAGTACTTC. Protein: CASSSGAGGYEQYF.

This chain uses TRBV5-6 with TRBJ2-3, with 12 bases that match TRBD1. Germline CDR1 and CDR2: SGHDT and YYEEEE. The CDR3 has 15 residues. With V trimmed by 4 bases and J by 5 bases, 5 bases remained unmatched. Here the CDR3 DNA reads TGTGCCAGCAGCCCGGGACAGGGGGCCGTAGATACGCAGTATTTT. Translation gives CASSPGQGAVDTQYF. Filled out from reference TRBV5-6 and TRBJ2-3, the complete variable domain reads DAGVTQSPTHLIKTRGQQVTLRCSPKSGHDTVSWYQQALGQGPQFIFQYYEEEERQRGNFPDRFSGHQFPNYSSELNVNALLLGDSALYLCASSPGQGAVDTQYFGPGTRLTVL.

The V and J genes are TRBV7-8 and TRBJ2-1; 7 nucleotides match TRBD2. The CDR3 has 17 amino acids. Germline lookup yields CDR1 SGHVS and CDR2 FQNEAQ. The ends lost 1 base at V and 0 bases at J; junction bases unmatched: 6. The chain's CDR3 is CASSLGLAANSYNEQFF. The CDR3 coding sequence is TGTGCCAGCAGCTTAGGGCTAGCGGCCAACTCCTACAATGAGCAGTTCTTC. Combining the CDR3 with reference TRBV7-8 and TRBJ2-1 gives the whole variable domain GAGVSQSPRYKVAKRGQDVALRCDPISGHVSLFWYQQALGQGPEFLTYFQNEAQLDKSGLPSDRFFAERPEGSVSTLKIQRTQQEDSAVYLCASSLGLAANSYNEQFFGPGTRLTVL.